Listed below are T cell receptor beta chains from one sample, sequenced in a study of T-cell reconstitution after alpha-beta-depleted transplantation in children. TCRdb reprocessed the PCR reads via MiXCR and lists one record per CDR3 protein. Of just under 250,000 distinct CDR3 sequences in the sample, roughly 24% were seen once. The sequencing used PBMCs, collected before TCRalphabeta/CD19-depleted stem cell transplant. The origin of the receptors is a girl aged 2-9 years with Fanconi anemia, due to receive a stem cell transplant. Each CDR3 is given without its conserved first and last residue. A D gene is named only where the DNA matches it firmly. For some rows the clone size is stated as once, few or many, or as a class when expanded; others skip it.

v_gene	abundance	j_gene	d_gene	CDR3aa
TRBV10-3	many	TRBJ1-2	-	AINDGRTAYYGYT
TRBV6-2/TRBV6-3	-	TRBJ2-5	-	ASSYEPPTGGTQY
TRBV25-1	many	TRBJ1-1	-	ASGNRYDTEAF
TRBV4-2	many	TRBJ1-1	-	ASSPTTGPLNTEAF
TRBV6-2/TRBV6-3	-	TRBJ2-5	-	ASSYSAVQETQY
TRBV5-1	few	TRBJ2-1	TRBD1	ASSNQGAQGYNEQF
TRBV20-1	-	TRBJ2-1	-	SARVGGRTIYNEQF
TRBV12-3/TRBV12-4	many	TRBJ2-7	TRBD2	ASSRLAGGPGEQY
TRBV5-1	many	TRBJ2-1	-	ASSLGVVDEQF
TRBV20-1	-	TRBJ2-5	TRBD1	SAQPRGGETQY
TRBV4-1	-	TRBJ2-5	TRBD1	ASSPRDSQETQY
TRBV28	-	TRBJ2-7	-	ASSHLGGKQY
TRBV7-2	few	TRBJ1-2	-	ASSPNSGGYGYT
TRBV4-1	-	TRBJ2-7	TRBD2	ASSQDAGTSILY
TRBV29-1	-	TRBJ2-3	-	SVAGLKAGTRTDTQY
TRBV20-1	many	TRBJ2-7	-	SASTLGEKSEQY
TRBV15	-	TRBJ2-7	TRBD1	ATSHTYAGTGGSYEQY
TRBV21-1	few	TRBJ2-1	-	ASSKARASGGYNEQF
TRBV5-1	many	TRBJ1-2	TRBD1	ASSLSGGYGYT
TRBV5-1	once	TRBJ2-3	-	ASSFGAGQISDTQY
TRBV4-2	-	TRBJ1-2	-	ASSPGTYGYT
TRBV29-1	few	TRBJ2-7	TRBD2	SAESGGAYEQY
TRBV6-5	-	TRBJ2-1	TRBD2	ASSYSITSGNNEQF
TRBV6-1	few	TRBJ2-5	TRBD1	ASSGGTAYQETQY
TRBV12-3/TRBV12-4	-	TRBJ2-2	-	AICLSRLGTVKHTGELF
TRBV27	few	TRBJ2-1	-	ASRGRLAYEQF
TRBV5-1	many	TRBJ2-3	TRBD1	ASSLSRTGGTDTQY
TRBV27	-	TRBJ2-3	TRBD2	ASSLSGRPTDTQY
TRBV24-1	many	TRBJ2-1	TRBD1	ATSNRDRAYNEQF
TRBV7-9	-	TRBJ2-7	-	ASSRTSEQY
TRBV29-1	many	TRBJ1-2	-	SVRGGFYGYT
TRBV20-1	many	TRBJ2-7	-	SASPLGNEQY
TRBV6-5	few	TRBJ2-5	-	ASSYSPGRKETQY
TRBV29-1	-	TRBJ1-2	TRBD1	SGEGTGDGYT
TRBV29-1	many	TRBJ2-5	-	SVCSFNQETQY
TRBV5-5	-	TRBJ2-2	TRBD1	ASSLASFRVQGDGELF
TRBV20-1	-	TRBJ2-2	-	SARAGLQGVSYGGELF
TRBV10-3	-	TRBJ1-2	-	AISVSGSSDYGYT
TRBV20-1	few	TRBJ2-7	-	SARVTPNEQY
TRBV30	-	TRBJ2-7	-	AWRGQGFSYEQY
TRBV20-1	-	TRBJ2-7	TRBD1	SARDSPSYEQY
TRBV29-1	few	TRBJ1-3	TRBD1	SVGTAGGNTIY
TRBV5-6	many	TRBJ2-1	TRBD2	ASSLTLAGFYNEQF
TRBV7-6	-	TRBJ1-1	-	ASSLDGGYAEAF
TRBV5-1	-	TRBJ2-2	-	ASSPQGHALTGELF
TRBV20-1	-	TRBJ2-3	TRBD2	SARETSGGHTDTQY
TRBV29-1	-	TRBJ1-2	-	SAGGGQYGYT
TRBV20-1	-	TRBJ1-1	-	SARVEFMNTEAF
TRBV20-1	-	TRBJ2-5	TRBD2	SALAGGRTQY
TRBV29-1	once	TRBJ1-2	-	SVFVLFGASGDYGYT
TRBV11-2	-	TRBJ2-1	TRBD2	ASSLLAGSEYNEQF
TRBV4-1	-	TRBJ2-7	TRBD2	ASSQETGTSGNYEQY
TRBV7-8	-	TRBJ2-7	TRBD2	ASSSRTSGYNYEQY
TRBV7-9	few	TRBJ2-7	TRBD2	ASSRSGGNEQY
TRBV5-1	few	TRBJ2-3	-	ASSRLDSSTDTQY
TRBV7-1	-	TRBJ2-3	TRBD2	ASSSGLAGAVDTDTQY
TRBV29-1	many	TRBJ2-5	-	SVAGTFQETQY